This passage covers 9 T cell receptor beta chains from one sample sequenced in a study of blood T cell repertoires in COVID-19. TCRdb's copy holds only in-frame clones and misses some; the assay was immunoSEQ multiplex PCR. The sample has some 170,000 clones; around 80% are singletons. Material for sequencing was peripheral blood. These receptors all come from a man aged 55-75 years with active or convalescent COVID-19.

CDR3 nucleotide sequence: TGTGCCAGCAGCCAAGTTCCCCCTTCGGGAGGGCCAACAGATACGCAGTATTTT. This sequence encodes CASSQVPPSGGPTDTQYF. The chain combines TRBV3-1 (or the pseudogene TRBV3-2) with TRBJ2-3; 8 positions agree with TRBD2. This CDR3 has 18 residues. Unmatched junction bases numbered 12, after V lost 1 base and J lost 3 bases. The V gene's germline CDR1 is LGHDT and CDR2 YNNKEL (reference sequence).

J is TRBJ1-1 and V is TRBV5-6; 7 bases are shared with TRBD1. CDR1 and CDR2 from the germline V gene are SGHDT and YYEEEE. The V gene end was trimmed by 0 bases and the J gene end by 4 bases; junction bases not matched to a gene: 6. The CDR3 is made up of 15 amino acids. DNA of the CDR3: TGTGCCAGCAGCTTGGGACAGGGTAGGGCCACTGAAGCTTTCTTT. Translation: CASSLGQGRATEAFF.

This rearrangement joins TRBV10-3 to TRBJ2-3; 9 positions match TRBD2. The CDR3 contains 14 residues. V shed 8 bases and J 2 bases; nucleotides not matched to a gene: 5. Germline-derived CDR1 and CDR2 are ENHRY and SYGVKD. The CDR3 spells CAISASGITDTQYF. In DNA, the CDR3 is TGTGCCATCTCGGCTAGCGGGATCACAGATACGCAGTATTTT.

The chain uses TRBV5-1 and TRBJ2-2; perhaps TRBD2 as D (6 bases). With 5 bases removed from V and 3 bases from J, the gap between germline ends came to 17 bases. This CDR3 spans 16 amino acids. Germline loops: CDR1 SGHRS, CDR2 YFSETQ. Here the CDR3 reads CASSWGETRYTGELFF. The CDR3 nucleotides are TGCGCCAGCAGTTGGGGGGAAACCCGGTACACCGGGGAGCTGTTTTTT.

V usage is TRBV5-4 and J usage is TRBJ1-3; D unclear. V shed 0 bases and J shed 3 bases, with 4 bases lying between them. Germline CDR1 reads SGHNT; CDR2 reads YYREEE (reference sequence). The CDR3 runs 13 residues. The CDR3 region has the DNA TGTGCCAGCAGCTTGGACAGTGGAAACACCATATATTTT. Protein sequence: CASSLDSGNTIYF.

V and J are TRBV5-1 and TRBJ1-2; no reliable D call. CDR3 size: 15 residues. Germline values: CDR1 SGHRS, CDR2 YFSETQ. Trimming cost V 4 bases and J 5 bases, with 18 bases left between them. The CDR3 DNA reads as TGCGCCAGCAGCCGGACGATTTCTGGGGAGTATGGCTACACCTTC. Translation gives CASSRTISGEYGYTF.

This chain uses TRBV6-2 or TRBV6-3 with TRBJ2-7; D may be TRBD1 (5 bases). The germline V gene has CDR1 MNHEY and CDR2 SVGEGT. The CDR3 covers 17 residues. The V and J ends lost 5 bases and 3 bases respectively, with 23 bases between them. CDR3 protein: CASSQPTLDSFLYEQYF. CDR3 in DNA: TGTGCCAGCAGTCAGCCTACCCTCGACAGCTTCCTCTACGAGCAGTACTTC.

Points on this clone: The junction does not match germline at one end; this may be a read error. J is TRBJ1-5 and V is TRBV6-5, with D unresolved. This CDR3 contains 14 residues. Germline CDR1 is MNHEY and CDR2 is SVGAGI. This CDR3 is CASSDSSGNQPQHF. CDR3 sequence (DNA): TGTGCCAGCAGTGACTCCTCCGGGAATCAGCCCCAGCATTTT.

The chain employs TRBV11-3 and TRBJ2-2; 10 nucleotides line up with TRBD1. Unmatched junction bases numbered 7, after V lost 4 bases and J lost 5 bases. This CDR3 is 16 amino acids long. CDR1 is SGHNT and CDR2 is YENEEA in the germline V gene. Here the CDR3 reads CASSSTGTGVTGELFF. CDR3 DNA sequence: TGTGCCAGCAGCTCGACCGGGACAGGGGTAACCGGGGAGCTGTTTTTT.